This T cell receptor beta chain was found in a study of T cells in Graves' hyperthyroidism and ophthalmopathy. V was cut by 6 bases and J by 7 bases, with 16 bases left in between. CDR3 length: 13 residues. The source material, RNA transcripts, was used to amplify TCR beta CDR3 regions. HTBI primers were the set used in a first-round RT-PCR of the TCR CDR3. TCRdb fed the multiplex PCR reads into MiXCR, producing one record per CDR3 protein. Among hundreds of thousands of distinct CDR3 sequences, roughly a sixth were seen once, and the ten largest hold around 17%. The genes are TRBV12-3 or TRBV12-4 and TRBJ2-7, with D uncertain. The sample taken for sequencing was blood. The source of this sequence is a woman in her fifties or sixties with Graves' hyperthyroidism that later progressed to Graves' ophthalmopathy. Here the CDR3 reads CASSIPGSWEQYF. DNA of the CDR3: TGTGCCAGCAGCATTCCGGGCTCCTGGGAGCAGTACTTC.